This passage covers 13 T cell receptor beta chains from one sample sequenced in a study of cytomegalovirus exposure and HLA in healthy donors. This PCR relied on a set of 60 Vbeta primers and 13 Jbeta primers. The method was immunoSEQ multiplex PCR; TCRdb's version includes in-frame clones alone and lacks a portion of them. This table holds around 110,000 clones, 82% found once. The sequencing input was PBMCs. These receptors originate from a man aged 30 to 45 in good health and CMV-seropositive.

This rearrangement joins TRBV5-6 to TRBJ2-2; D may be TRBD2 (6 bases). CDR3 size: 16 residues. The V gene lost 4 bases and the J gene lost 5 bases, with 18 bases spanning the gap. Germline V CDR1 and CDR2: SGHDT, YYEEEE. The CDR3 sequence is CASSPTGRGWTGELFF. The CDR3 DNA reads TGTGCCAGCAGCCCCACCGGGCGGGGATGGACCGGGGAGCTGTTTTTT.

The chain uses TRBV2 and TRBJ2-5; 11 bases align to TRBD2. With V trimmed by 11 bases and J by 5 bases, 4 bases remained unmatched. The CDR3 totals 12 residues. In germline, CDR1 is SNHLY, CDR2 FYNNEI. The CDR3 spells CALAGGPETQYF. CDR3 nucleotides: TGTGCCTTAGCGGGGGGGCCCGAGACCCAGTACTTC.

The CDR3 sequence is CASSFLAQNGYTF. For the CDR3, the DNA is TGCGCCAGCAGTTTTCTTGCACAGAATGGCTACACCTTC. The V gene is TRBV5-1, the J gene TRBJ1-2; D unresolved. CDR1 is SGHRS and CDR2 is YFSETQ in the germline V gene. This CDR3 is 13 amino acids long. The germline V and J ends were trimmed by 5 bases and 6 bases, with 14 bases remaining between them.

The V and J genes are TRBV7-8 and TRBJ1-2; 7 nucleotides match TRBD1. The CDR3 consists of 18 residues. Per the germline V gene, CDR1 is SGHVS and CDR2 is FQNEAQ. After removal of 0 bases from V and 2 bases from J, the junction contained 12 bases not matched to a gene. The CDR3: CASSLAQTGQLSNYGYTF. CDR3 nucleotide sequence: TGTGCCAGCAGCTTAGCGCAAACGGGACAGTTGTCCAACTATGGCTACACCTTC.

The V and J genes are TRBV2 and TRBJ2-5, with 15 bases matching TRBD2. This CDR3 is built from 17 residues. The V gene end was trimmed by 8 bases and the J gene end by 4 bases; junction bases not matched to a gene: 11. Germline V lookup: CDR1 SNHLY, CDR2 FYNNEI. The CDR3 DNA reads as TGTGCCAGCGCGTATATAGCGGGACTAGCGGGGGGAGAGACCCAGTACTTC. Translating it yields CASAYIAGLAGGETQYF.

As regards this clone: The junction differs from germline at one of its ends, possibly a read error. The rearrangement uses TRBV5-1 and TRBJ2-3; tentative D call: TRBD2 (5 bases). This CDR3 spans 16 amino acids. In germline, CDR1 is SGHRS, CDR2 YFSETQ. CDR3: CASTLGRGSNTDTQYF. Here the CDR3 DNA reads TGCGCCAGCACCTTGGGTCGCGGGTCTAACACAGATACGCAGTATTTT.

The CDR3 nucleotides read TGTGCCAGCAAGACTAGACAAGAGACCCAGTACTTC. Residues: CASKTRQETQYF. The chain joins TRBV18 to TRBJ2-5, with a weak D call TRBD2 (6 bases). Germline CDR1 is KGHSH and CDR2 is LQKENI. The germline V and J ends were trimmed by 8 bases and 2 bases, with 9 bases remaining between them. This CDR3 contains 12 residues.

In DNA form, the CDR3 reads TGTGCCAGCTCCCCCAGAACAGGGTTCCCCGGGGAGCTGTTTTTT. Protein sequence: CASSPRTGFPGELFF. The chain links TRBV2 to TRBJ2-2; D might be TRBD1 (6 bases). CDR3 length: 15 amino acids. The germline V gene encodes CDR1 SNHLY and CDR2 FYNNEI. Trimming took off 8 bases at V and 6 bases at J, with 19 bases between the two ends.

The CDR3 reads CASSSLDRVKSETQYF. DNA of the CDR3: TGCGCCAGCAGCTCGCTCGACAGGGTGAAATCGGAGACCCAGTACTTC. V and J are TRBV5-1 and TRBJ2-5; 7 nucleotides agree with TRBD1. CDR3 length: 16 amino acids. The germline V gene has CDR1 SGHRS and CDR2 YFSETQ. J gave up 5 bases and V 3 bases, and 13 bases lay outside the gene matches.

This chain joins TRBV10-2 and TRBJ2-2; the D is unclear. The germline gives CDR1 WSHSY, CDR2 SAAADI. The CDR3 contains 14 residues. V lost 0 bases and J 3 bases, leaving 5 bases between the germline ends. The CDR3 sequence is CASSESRHTGELFF. CDR3 nucleotides: TGCGCCAGCAGTGAGTCGAGGCACACCGGGGAGCTGTTTTTT.

The chain recombines TRBV10-2 with TRBJ2-1; D is undetermined. The germline V and J ends were trimmed by 2 bases and 8 bases, with 10 bases remaining between them. The CDR3 sequence is 13 residues long. Germline CDR1 is WSHSY and CDR2 is SAAADI. For the CDR3, the DNA is TGCGCCAGCAGTGAGACGCGCCTGGATGAGCAGTTCTTC. Protein: CASSETRLDEQFF.

The V gene is TRBV5-1, the J gene TRBJ1-2; no clear D. CDR3 length: 13 amino acids. The germline CDR1 and CDR2 sequences are SGHRS and YFSETQ. Trimming left V 0 bases short and J 8 bases short, with 11 bases between. For the CDR3, the DNA is TGCGCCAGCAGCTTGGGACAAAATGAAGGCTACACCTTC. Its protein product is CASSLGQNEGYTF.

This clone has only one observation. The chain carries TRBV7-9 and TRBJ1-2, with D unclear. Trimming took off 6 bases at V and 7 bases at J, with 18 bases between the two ends. There are 14 residues in the CDR3. Germline-derived CDR1 and CDR2 are SEHNR and FQNEAQ (reference sequence). CDR3 coding DNA: TGTGCCAGCAGTCGCACCGGGGATCAAACTGGCTACACCTTC. It specifies CASSRTGDQTGYTF.